This T cell receptor beta chain appears in the sequencing data of a study of T cell responses to AZD1222 COVID-19 vaccine. Using immunoSEQ multiplex PCR, the repertoire was profiled, and TCRdb retains in-frame clones only, with some absent. This table has fewer than 130,000 clones, roughly 87% appearing once. This CDR3 is 15 amino acids long. CDR1 is MDHEN, CDR2 SYDVKM, per germline. The V gene lost 4 bases and the J gene lost 7 bases, with 17 bases spanning the gap. Study findings and constraints: CD4 TCRs associated with vaccination spanned spike, dominating at 160-218 and 743-854.

About this clone: The antigen remains unidentified.

Sequenced material: peripheral blood, taken on day 0 of AZD1222 vaccination. The chain joins TRBV28 to TRBJ1-5; tentatively, D is TRBD1 (6 bases). The receptor's source is an adult in good health. CDR3 in amino acids: CASSSYRARRQPQHF. The CDR3 DNA reads as TGTGCCAGCAGTTCCTACAGGGCCCGCCGGCAGCCCCAGCATTTT. The full variable domain, in which reference TRBV28 and TRBJ1-5 provide the parts outside the CDR3, is DVKVTQSSRYLVKRTGEKVFLECVQDMDHENMFWYRQDPGLGLRLIYFSYDVKMKEKGDIPEGYSVSREKKERFSLILESASTNQTSMYLCASSSYRARRQPQHFGDGTRLSIL.